This T cell receptor (beta chain) was sequenced for a study of blood T cells in healthy people across ages. There were healthy Caucasian individuals from Russia, aged about 6 to 100, serving as donors. General study findings and limits: Investigators treated diversity estimates from one million T cells as underestimates.

Details on this clonotype: The antigen is undetermined.

Primers used in a second PCR of about 7 to 12 cycles were a sample-barcoded 5' primer and a J-beta primer mix. TCRdb reanalysed the 5' RACE reads using MiXCR and keeps one entry per CDR3 protein. The sample shows about 690,000 distinct CDR3 sequences, approximately 40% of them seen only once. Per the germline V gene, CDR1 is MNHEY and CDR2 is SVGAGI. The CDR3 covers 13 residues. Unmatched junction bases numbered 1, after V lost 5 bases and J lost 3 bases. The rearrangement links TRBV6-5 to TRBJ1-5; 7 bases are a match to TRBD1. Sequencing was carried out using blood. This receptor was identified in a man older than 75 in good health. The CDR3 DNA is TGTGCCAGCAGTGGGACAGTCAATCAGCCCCAGCATTTT. Residues: CASSGTVNQPQHF.